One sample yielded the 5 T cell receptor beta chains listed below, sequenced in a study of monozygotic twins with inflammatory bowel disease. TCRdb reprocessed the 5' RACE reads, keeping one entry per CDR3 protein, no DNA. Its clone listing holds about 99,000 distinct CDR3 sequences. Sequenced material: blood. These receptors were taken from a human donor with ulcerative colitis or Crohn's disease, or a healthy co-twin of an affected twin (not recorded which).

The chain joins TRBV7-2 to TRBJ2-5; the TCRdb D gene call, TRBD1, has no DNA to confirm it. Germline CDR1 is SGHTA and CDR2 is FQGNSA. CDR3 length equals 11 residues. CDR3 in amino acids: CASSGAETQYF. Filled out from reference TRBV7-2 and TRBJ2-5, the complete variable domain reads GAGVSQSPSNKVTEKGKDVELRCDPISGHTALYWYRQSLGQGLEFLIYFQGNSAPDKSGLPSDRFSAERTGGSVSTLTIQRTQQEDSAVYLCASSGAETQYFGPGTRLLVL.

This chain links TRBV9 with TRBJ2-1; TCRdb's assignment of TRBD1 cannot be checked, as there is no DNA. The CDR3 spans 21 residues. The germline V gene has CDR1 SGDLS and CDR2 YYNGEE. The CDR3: CASSTRDAGVIPFSSYNEQFF.

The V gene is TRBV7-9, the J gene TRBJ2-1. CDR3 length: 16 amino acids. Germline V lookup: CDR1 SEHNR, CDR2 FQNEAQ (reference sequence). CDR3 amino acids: CASSPTLAFSYNEQFF.

The CDR3 loop is CASSYSRDLAGNQPQHF. The chain links TRBV6-2 or TRBV6-3 to TRBJ1-5. Germline-derived CDR1 and CDR2 are MNHEY and SVGEGT. The CDR3 loop spans 17 amino acids.

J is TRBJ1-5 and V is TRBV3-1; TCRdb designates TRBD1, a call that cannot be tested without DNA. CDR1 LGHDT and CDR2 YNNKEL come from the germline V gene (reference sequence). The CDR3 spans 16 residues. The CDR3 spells CASSQSGGAGLQPQHF.